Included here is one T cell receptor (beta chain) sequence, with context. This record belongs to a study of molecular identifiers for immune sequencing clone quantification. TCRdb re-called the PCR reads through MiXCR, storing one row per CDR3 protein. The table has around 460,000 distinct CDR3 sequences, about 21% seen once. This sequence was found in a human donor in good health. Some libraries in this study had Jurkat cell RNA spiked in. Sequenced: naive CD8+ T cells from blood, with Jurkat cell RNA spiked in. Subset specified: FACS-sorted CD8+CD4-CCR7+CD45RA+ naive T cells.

In nucleotides, the CDR3 is TGTGCCATCAGTGAACTCTCCCCCGGGACAGGGGTACAAGAGACCCAGTACTTC. It yields the protein CAISELSPGTGVQETQYF. The gene calls are TRBV10-3 and TRBJ2-5; 10 nucleotides match TRBD1. The CDR3 runs to 18 residues. Per the germline V gene, CDR1 is ENHRY and CDR2 is SYGVKD. J was trimmed by 2 bases and V by 3 bases; bases with no gene match: 12.